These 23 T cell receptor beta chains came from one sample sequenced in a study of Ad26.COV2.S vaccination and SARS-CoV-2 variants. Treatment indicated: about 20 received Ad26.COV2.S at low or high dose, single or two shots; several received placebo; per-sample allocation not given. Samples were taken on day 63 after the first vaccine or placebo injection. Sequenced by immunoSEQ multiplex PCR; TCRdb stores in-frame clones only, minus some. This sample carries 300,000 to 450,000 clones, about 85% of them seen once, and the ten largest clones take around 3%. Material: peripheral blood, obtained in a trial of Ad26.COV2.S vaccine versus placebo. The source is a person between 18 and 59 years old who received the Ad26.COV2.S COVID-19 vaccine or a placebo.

CDR3 loop: CASRGDRVREEQYF. In DNA, the CDR3 is TGTGCCAGCAGAGGGGACAGGGTGAGGGAGGAGCAGTACTTC. This chain joins TRBV2 and TRBJ2-7; 9 nucleotides line up with TRBD1. The length of the CDR3 is 14 residues. The trim removed 6 bases at V and 7 bases at J, leaving 10 bases unmatched. Germline V lookup: CDR1 SNHLY, CDR2 FYNNEI.

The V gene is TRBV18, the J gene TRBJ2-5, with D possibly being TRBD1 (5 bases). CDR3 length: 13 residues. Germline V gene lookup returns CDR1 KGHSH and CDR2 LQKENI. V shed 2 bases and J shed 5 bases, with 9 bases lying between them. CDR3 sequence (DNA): TGTGCCAGCTCACCATCGGCAGGGGAGACCCAGTACTTC. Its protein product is CASSPSAGETQYF.

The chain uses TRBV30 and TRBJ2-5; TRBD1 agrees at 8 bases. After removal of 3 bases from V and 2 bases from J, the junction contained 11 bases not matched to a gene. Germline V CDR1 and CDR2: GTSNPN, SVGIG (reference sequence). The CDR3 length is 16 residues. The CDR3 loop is CAWRNTRDRYQETQYF. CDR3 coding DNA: TGTGCCTGGAGGAATACTCGGGACAGGTATCAAGAGACCCAGTACTTC.

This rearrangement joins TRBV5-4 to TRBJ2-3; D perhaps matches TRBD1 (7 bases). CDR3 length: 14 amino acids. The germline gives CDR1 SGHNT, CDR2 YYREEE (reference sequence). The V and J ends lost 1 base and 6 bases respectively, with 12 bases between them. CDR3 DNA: TGTGCCAGCAGCTTGCAGGGGGGCCGCGATACGCAGTATTTT. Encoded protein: CASSLQGGRDTQYF.

The CDR3: CASSQRGAADTQYF. The CDR3 nucleotides read TGCGCCAGCAGCCAAAGGGGGGCAGCGGATACGCAGTATTTT. The genes are TRBV4-1 and TRBJ2-3; D is possibly TRBD1 or TRBD2 (6 bases each). V was cut by 2 bases and J by 6 bases, with 12 bases left in between. The CDR3 sequence is 14 residues long. CDR1 is MGHRA and CDR2 is YSYEKL in the germline V gene.

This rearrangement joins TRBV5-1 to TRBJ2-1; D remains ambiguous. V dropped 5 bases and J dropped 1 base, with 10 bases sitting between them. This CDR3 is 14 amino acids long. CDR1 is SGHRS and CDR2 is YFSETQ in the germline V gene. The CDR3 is CASRDALSYNEQFF. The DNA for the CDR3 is TGCGCCAGCAGGGACGCCCTTTCCTACAATGAGCAGTTCTTC.

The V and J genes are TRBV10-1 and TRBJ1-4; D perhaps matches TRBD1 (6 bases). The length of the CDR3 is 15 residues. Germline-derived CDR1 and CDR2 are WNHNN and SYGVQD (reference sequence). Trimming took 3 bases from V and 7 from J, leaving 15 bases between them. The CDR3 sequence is CASSEKRGTGEKLFF. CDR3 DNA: TGCGCCAGCAGTGAAAAGAGGGGGACGGGTGAAAAACTGTTTTTT.

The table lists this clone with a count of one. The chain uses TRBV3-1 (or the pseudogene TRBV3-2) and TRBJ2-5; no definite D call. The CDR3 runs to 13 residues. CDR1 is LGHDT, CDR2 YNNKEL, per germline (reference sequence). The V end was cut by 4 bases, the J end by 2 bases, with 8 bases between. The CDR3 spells CASSLALQETQYF. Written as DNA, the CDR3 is TGTGCCAGCAGCCTAGCCCTACAAGAGACCCAGTACTTC.

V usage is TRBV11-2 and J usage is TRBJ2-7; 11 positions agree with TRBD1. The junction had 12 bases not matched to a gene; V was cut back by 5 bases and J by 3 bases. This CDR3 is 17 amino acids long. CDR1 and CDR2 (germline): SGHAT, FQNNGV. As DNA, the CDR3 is TGTGCCAGCAGCCCCCGAGGGACAGGGGGTGAGGGCTACGAGCAGTACTTC. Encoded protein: CASSPRGTGGEGYEQYF.

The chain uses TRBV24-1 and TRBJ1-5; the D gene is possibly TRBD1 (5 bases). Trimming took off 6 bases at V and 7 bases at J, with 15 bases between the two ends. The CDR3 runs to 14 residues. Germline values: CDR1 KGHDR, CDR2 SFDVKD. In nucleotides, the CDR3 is TGTGCCACCAGTCCGAGGGGTTTTTGGCAGCCCCAGCATTTT. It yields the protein CATSPRGFWQPQHF.

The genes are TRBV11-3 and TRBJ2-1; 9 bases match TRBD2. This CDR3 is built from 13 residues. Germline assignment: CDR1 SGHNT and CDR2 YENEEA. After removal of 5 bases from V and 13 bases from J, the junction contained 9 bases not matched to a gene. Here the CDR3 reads CASSQSGGRLQFF. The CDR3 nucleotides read TGTGCCAGCAGCCAGAGCGGGGGGCGCCTCCAGTTCTTC.

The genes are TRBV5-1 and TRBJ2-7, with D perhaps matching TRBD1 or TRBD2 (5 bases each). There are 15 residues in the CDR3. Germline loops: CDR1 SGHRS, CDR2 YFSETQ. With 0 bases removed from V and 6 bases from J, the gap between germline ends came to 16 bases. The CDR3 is CASSLEGDPGLEQYF. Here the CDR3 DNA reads TGCGCCAGCAGCTTGGAGGGAGACCCGGGGCTCGAGCAGTACTTC.

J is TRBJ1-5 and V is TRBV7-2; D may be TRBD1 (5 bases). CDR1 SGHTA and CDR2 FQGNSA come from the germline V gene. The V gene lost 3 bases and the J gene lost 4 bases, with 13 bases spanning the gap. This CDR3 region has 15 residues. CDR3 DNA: TGTGCCAGCAGCTTCGCCTGGGGCCCAAATCAGCCCCAGCATTTT. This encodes CASSFAWGPNQPQHF.

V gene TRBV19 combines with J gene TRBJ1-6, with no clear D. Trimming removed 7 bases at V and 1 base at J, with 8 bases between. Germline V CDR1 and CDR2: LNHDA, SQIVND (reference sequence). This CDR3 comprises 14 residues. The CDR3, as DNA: TGTGCCAGTAATGAGAGGTCCTATAATTCACCCCTCCACTTT. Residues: CASNERSYNSPLHF.

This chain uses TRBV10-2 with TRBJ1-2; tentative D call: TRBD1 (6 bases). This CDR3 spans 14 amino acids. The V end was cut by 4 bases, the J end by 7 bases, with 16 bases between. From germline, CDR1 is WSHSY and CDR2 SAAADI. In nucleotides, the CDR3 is TGCGCCAGCAGTGGCAGGGAGGGGGGCTCTGGCTACACCTTC. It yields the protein CASSGREGGSGYTF.

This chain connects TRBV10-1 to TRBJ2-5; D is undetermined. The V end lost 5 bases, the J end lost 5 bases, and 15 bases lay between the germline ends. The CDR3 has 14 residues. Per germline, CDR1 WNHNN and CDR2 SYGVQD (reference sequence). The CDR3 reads CASSPDLARETQYF. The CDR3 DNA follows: TGCGCCAGCAGTCCCGACTTAGCTAGGGAGACCCAGTACTTC.

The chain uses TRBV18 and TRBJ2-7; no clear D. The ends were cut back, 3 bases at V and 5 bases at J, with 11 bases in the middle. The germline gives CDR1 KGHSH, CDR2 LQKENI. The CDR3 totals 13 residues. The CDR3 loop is CASSPQGFDEQYF. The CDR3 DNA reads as TGTGCCAGCTCACCTCAAGGGTTCGACGAGCAGTACTTC. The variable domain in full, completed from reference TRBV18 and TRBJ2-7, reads NAGVMQNPRHLVRRRGQEARLRCSPMKGHSHVYWYRQLPEEGLKFMVYLQKENIIDESGMPKERFSAEFPKEGPSILRIQQVVRGDSAAYFCASSPQGFDEQYFGPGTRLTVT.

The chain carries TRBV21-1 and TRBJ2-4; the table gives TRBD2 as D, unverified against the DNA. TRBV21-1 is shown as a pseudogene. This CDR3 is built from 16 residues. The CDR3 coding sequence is TGTGCCAGCAGCAAAGGGGAGGGGGGAGCCAAAAACATTCAGTACTTC. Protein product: CASSKGEGGAKNIQYF.

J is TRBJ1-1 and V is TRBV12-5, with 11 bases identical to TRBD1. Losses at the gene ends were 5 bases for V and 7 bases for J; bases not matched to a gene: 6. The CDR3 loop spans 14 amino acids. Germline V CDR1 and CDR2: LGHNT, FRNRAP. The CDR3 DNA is TGTGCTAGTGGTCTGTCGGGACAGGGGGTTGAAGCTTTCTTT. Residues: CASGLSGQGVEAFF.

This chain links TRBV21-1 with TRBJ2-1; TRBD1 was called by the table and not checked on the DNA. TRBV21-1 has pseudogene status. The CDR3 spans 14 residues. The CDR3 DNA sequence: TGTGCCAGCGGGTGGGGCAGGTCGGACAATGAGCAGTTCTTC. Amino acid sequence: CASGWGRSDNEQFF.

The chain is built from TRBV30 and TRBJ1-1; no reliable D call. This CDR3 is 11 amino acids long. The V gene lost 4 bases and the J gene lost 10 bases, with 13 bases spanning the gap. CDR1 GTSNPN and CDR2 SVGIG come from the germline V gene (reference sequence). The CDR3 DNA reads TGTGCCTGGACTCCGGGAGTTAGAGCTTTCTTT. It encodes CAWTPGVRAFF.

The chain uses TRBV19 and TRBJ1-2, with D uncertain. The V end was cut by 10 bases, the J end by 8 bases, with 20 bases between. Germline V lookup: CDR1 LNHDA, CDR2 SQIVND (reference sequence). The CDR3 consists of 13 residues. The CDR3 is CATNSLQKSGYTF. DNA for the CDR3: TGTGCCACCAACAGCCTACAGAAGTCCGGCTACACCTTC.

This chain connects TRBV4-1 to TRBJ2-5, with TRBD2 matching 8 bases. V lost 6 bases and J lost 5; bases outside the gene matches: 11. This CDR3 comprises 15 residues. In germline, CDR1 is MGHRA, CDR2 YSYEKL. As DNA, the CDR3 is TGCGCCAGCAGACCTACCGGGGGGGGCAAGGAGACCCAGTACTTC. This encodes CASRPTGGGKETQYF.